This TCR beta chain is from a study of T-cell reconstitution after alpha-beta-depleted transplantation in children. The CDR3 sequence is 13 residues long. From germline, CDR1 is SQVTM and CDR2 ANQGSEA. A remark on this clonotype: One base away lies a much larger clone, so this may be a sequencing read error.

Preparation of the TCRbeta library involved a method that used unique molecular identifiers. TCRdb reprocessed the PCR reads via MiXCR and lists one record per CDR3 protein. The data show about 110,000 distinct CDR3 sequences, with around a tenth seen just once and roughly 8% held by the top ten. The clonotype was recovered from a human donor who donated a stem cell graft to a child with acute lymphoblastic leukemia. The V gene is TRBV29-1, the J gene TRBJ2-7; tentatively, D is TRBD1 (5 bases). The specimen was PBMCs from the stem cell graft donor, collected from the stem cell graft. The CDR3 sequence is CRVDGGAWDEQYF. The DNA for the CDR3 is TGCCGCGTTGACGGTGGGGCTTGGGACGAGCAGTACTTC.